Listed below are T cell receptor beta chains from one sample, sequenced in a study of blood T cell repertoires in COVID-19. TCRdb's table, derived via immunoSEQ multiplex PCR, lists solely in-frame clones and lacks some. The table records approximately 170,000 clones, 86% of them present only once. Sequencing used peripheral blood. The receptor set was obtained from an older woman with COVID-19, enrolled during active disease. Each CDR3 is given with its conserved first and last residue. A D gene is named only where the DNA matches it firmly. Clone size is given for some rows only: seen once, a few or many times, or a class if the clone is expanded.

TGTGCCAGTACCATCAGATTCTCTGGAAACACCATATATTTT CASTIRFSGNTIYF TRBV19 NA NA TRBJ1-3 14
TGTGCCAGCAGCTTAAGTAAGGGGGCATTGGTACTTGGTGGCTACACCTTC CASSLSKGALVLGGYTF TRBV7-2 TRBD1 once TRBJ1-2 17
TGTGCCAGCAGCACTACGGACAGGGAACACGAGCAGTACTTC CASSTTDREHEQYF TRBV7-9 TRBD1 NA TRBJ2-7 14
TGTGCCAGCAGCTCCTCGAGAGACAGCCCCAATCAGCCCCAGCATTTT CASSSSRDSPNQPQHF TRBV5-4 NA NA TRBJ1-5 16
TGTGCCAGTAGTACTCGGACAGGCCGGGGTATGAATTCACCCCTCCACTTT CASSTRTGRGMNSPLHF TRBV19 TRBD1 NA TRBJ1-6 17
TGCGCCAGCAGAGGCCTAGCGGGAGGAGGAGATACGCAGTATTTT CASRGLAGGGDTQYF TRBV4-1 TRBD2 NA TRBJ2-3 15
TGTGCCAGCAGTTTATCCGTCGGAAACACCATATATTTT CASSLSVGNTIYF TRBV27 NA NA TRBJ1-3 13
TGTGCCTGGAGGGATACACAACCGAGTGCAATCTCCCGGGGAGCCTACGAGCAGTACTTC CAWRDTQPSAISRGAYEQYF TRBV30 NA NA TRBJ2-7 20
TGTGCCAGCAGCCCTGGACAGGGGAGCTACGAGCAGTACTTC CASSPGQGSYEQYF TRBV6-2/TRBV6-3 TRBD1 NA TRBJ2-7 14
TGTGCCAGTACCGTGACAGGCGGAAGCACTGAAGCTTTCTTT CASTVTGGSTEAFF TRBV19 NA NA TRBJ1-1 14